The TCR beta chain under discussion was sequenced for a study of blood T cell repertoires in COVID-19. Across the study: COVID-19 samples collected from the United States, Italy and Spain covered acute and convalescent phases.

Germline CDR1 MNHEY, CDR2 SVGAGI. J lost 5 bases, V lost 6 bases, and 3 bases had no gene match. CDR3 size: 14 residues. Per the study methods: Scientists estimated how many nucleated cells there were by amplifying reference gene primers. Sequencing was performed with immunoSEQ multiplex PCR; in TCRdb, only in-frame clones are kept and a portion is missing. V, J and clone size are those of that table, while D and trimming were read from the DNA. The sample holds about 74,000 clones, under 90% seen once. The sequenced sample was peripheral blood. This TCR derives from a human donor in a cohort sampled during active COVID-19. The chain joins TRBV6-5 to TRBJ1-6; TRBD1 aligns across 8 bases. The DNA for the CDR3 is TGTGCCAGCAGGGACAGGGCGAATAATTCACCCCTCCACTTT. The encoded protein is CASRDRANNSPLHF.